A single sample is the source of the 30 T cell receptor beta chains below, sequenced in a study of monozygotic twins with inflammatory bowel disease. From its re-call of the 5' RACE reads, TCRdb lists each CDR3 protein once, without DNA. This listing includes under 350,000 distinct CDR3 sequences. The material sequenced was blood. Source of these receptors: a human donor with ulcerative colitis or Crohn's disease, or a healthy co-twin of an affected twin (not recorded which).

The chain recombines TRBV5-1 with TRBJ2-1; the D gene TCRdb calls, TRBD2, cannot be checked with no DNA. There are 15 residues in the CDR3. CDR1 SGHRS and CDR2 YFSETQ come from the germline V gene. CDR3 amino acids: CASSFSGGAGGEQFF.

The rearrangement links TRBV3-1 to TRBJ2-2; TCRdb reports TRBD1, a call that lacks DNA to check it against. The CDR3 loop spans 15 amino acids. CDR1 is LGHDT, CDR2 YNNKEL, per germline (reference sequence). CDR3 protein: CASSQGRGRTGELFF.

The V call is TRBV7-2, the J call TRBJ2-1; lacking DNA, the TRBD2 call made by TCRdb goes unchecked. This CDR3 is built from 18 residues. Germline assignment: CDR1 SGHTA and CDR2 FQGNSA. CDR3 sequence reads: CASSLAIRLAGLYNEQFF.

The rearrangement joins TRBV27 to TRBJ2-1. Germline CDR1 MNHEY, CDR2 SMNVEV (reference sequence). This CDR3 has 14 amino acids. The CDR3 sequence is CASSLSSSLNEQFF.

The CDR3 here is CSARALTSSYEQYF. The chain combines TRBV20-1 with TRBJ2-7; without DNA, the TCRdb call of TRBD1 cannot be checked. The CDR3 extends over 14 amino acids. Germline V CDR1 and CDR2: DFQATT, SNEGSKA (reference sequence).

This chain's CDR3 is CASSLENAPTQYF. The gene calls are TRBV7-9 and TRBJ2-5. Germline assignment: CDR1 SEHNR and CDR2 FQNEAQ (reference sequence). The CDR3 contains 13 residues.

This chain joins TRBV18 and TRBJ2-3. CDR3 size: 13 residues. Per germline, CDR1 KGHSH and CDR2 LQKENI. Here the CDR3 reads CANSPGVGDTQYF.

The chain has TRBV7-2 and TRBJ2-3; TCRdb selects TRBD1, and the lack of DNA leaves this call unchecked. This CDR3 spans 14 amino acids. The V gene's germline CDR1 is SGHTA and CDR2 FQGNSA. CDR3 loop: CASTSEGGVDTQYF.

The V and J genes are TRBV5-1 and TRBJ2-7; lacking DNA, the TRBD1 call made by TCRdb goes unchecked. Germline lookup yields CDR1 SGHRS and CDR2 YFSETQ. The CDR3 spans 16 residues. This CDR3 is CASSLAESGRVYEQYF. The full variable domain, its missing parts supplied by reference TRBV5-1 and TRBJ2-7, is KAGVTQTPRYLIKTRGQQVTLSCSPISGHRSVSWYQQTPGQGLQFLFEYFSETQRNKGNFPGRFSGRQFSNSRSEMNVSTLELGDSALYLCASSLAESGRVYEQYFGPGTRLTVT.

J is TRBJ2-7 and V is TRBV28; TCRdb lists TRBD2, though no DNA is available to test this call. CDR1 is MDHEN and CDR2 is SYDVKM in the germline V gene. This CDR3 has 14 residues. The chain's CDR3 is CATQLAGNRYEQYF.

This chain uses TRBV3-1 with TRBJ1-1; the D gene TCRdb calls, TRBD1, cannot be checked with no DNA. Per germline, CDR1 LGHDT and CDR2 YNNKEL (reference sequence). The length of the CDR3 is 13 residues. The CDR3 reads CASSQAGGGEAFF.

The V call is TRBV2, the J call TRBJ2-1; the D call from TCRdb, TRBD1, cannot be confirmed without DNA. The CDR3 is made up of 14 amino acids. The germline CDR1 and CDR2 sequences are SNHLY and FYNNEI. The CDR3 here is CASRERGGWNEQFF.

The chain carries TRBV18 and TRBJ1-1; TCRdb indicates TRBD1, and absent DNA this call remains unverified. Germline values: CDR1 KGHSH, CDR2 LQKENI. The CDR3 totals 13 residues. CDR3 amino acids: CASSRDTGELTFF.

The V and J genes are TRBV18 and TRBJ2-6; TCRdb calls TRBD1, which cannot be checked without DNA. CDR3 size: 19 residues. The germline gives CDR1 KGHSH, CDR2 LQKENI. CDR3 region: CASSLLVGGDYSGANVLTF.

The V and J genes are TRBV28 and TRBJ1-5; TCRdb gives TRBD1 as the D gene, but with no DNA this cannot be confirmed. CDR3 size: 16 residues. Germline CDR1 reads MDHEN; CDR2 reads SYDVKM. This chain's CDR3 is CASSLIGTEDDQPQHF.

V and J are TRBV12-3 or TRBV12-4 and TRBJ1-5; the TCRdb call, TRBD1, lacks DNA for checking. This CDR3 is 14 amino acids long. The CDR3 loop reads CASSRGRENQPQHF.

This rearrangement joins TRBV4-3 to TRBJ2-7; checking the TCRdb D call of TRBD1 is not possible without DNA. This CDR3 is 16 amino acids long. Per germline, CDR1 LGHNA and CDR2 YSLEER. The CDR3 is CASSQGIRDSLYEQYF.

V gene TRBV5-1 combines with J gene TRBJ2-5; TCRdb designates TRBD1, a call that cannot be tested without DNA. This CDR3 has 13 residues. Germline CDR1 SGHRS, CDR2 YFSETQ. The CDR3 reads CASSFPRGETQYF.

This chain uses TRBV11-2 with TRBJ2-5. CDR1 and CDR2 (germline): SGHAT, FQNNGV. The CDR3 is 16 residues long. The CDR3 loop reads CASSLVGSFVDETQYF.

The V and J genes are TRBV19 and TRBJ2-1; TCRdb picks TRBD2, but there is no DNA to check that call. This CDR3 is built from 15 residues. Germline CDR1 LNHDA, CDR2 SQIVND (reference sequence). CDR3 amino acids: CATLSGARGNNEQFF.

V gene TRBV5-1 combines with J gene TRBJ2-1; TCRdb's assignment of TRBD1 cannot be checked, as there is no DNA. The CDR3 spans 13 residues. Germline V gene data show CDR1 as SGHRS and CDR2 as YFSETQ. The CDR3 loop is CASTSGSLDEQFF.

The rearrangement links TRBV6-4 to TRBJ1-1; TCRdb indicates TRBD1, and absent DNA this call remains unverified. CDR3 length equals 14 residues. CDR1 is MRHNA, CDR2 SNTAGT, per germline. CDR3 in amino acids: CASSRTGGGTEAFF.

V gene TRBV24-1 combines with J gene TRBJ2-5; there is no DNA to check the TCRdb D call of TRBD2. Germline CDR1 and CDR2: KGHDR and SFDVKD. This CDR3 comprises 14 residues. The CDR3 protein is CATSDGGGQETQYF.

V is TRBV28 and J is TRBJ2-5. Germline V gives CDR1 MDHEN, CDR2 SYDVKM. This CDR3 region has 12 residues. This CDR3 reads CASSFRQETQYF.

The CDR3: CATSDTRAPNPGELFF. V and J are TRBV24-1 and TRBJ2-2; TCRdb gives TRBD1 as the D gene, but with no DNA this cannot be confirmed. The CDR3 loop spans 16 amino acids. The germline gives CDR1 KGHDR, CDR2 SFDVKD.

The chain uses TRBV28 and TRBJ2-1; the TCRdb call, TRBD2, lacks DNA for checking. Germline assignment: CDR1 MDHEN and CDR2 SYDVKM. This CDR3 contains 16 residues. CDR3 loop: CASSRRLGSSANEQFF.

The chain has TRBV29-1 and TRBJ2-1; with no DNA, the TCRdb D assignment of TRBD1 cannot be verified. This CDR3 has 15 amino acids. Germline lookup yields CDR1 SQVTM and CDR2 ANQGSEA. The CDR3 sequence: CSVDPTGLTYHEQFF.

V usage is TRBV11-2 and J usage is TRBJ2-5; TCRdb calls TRBD2, which cannot be checked without DNA. CDR1 is SGHAT, CDR2 FQNNGV, per germline. The CDR3 runs 15 residues. CDR3 sequence reads: CASSSIPLGVETQYF.

The chain couples TRBV9 to TRBJ2-3; TCRdb indicates TRBD2, and absent DNA this call remains unverified. CDR3 size: 17 residues. Germline CDR1 is SGDLS and CDR2 is YYNGEE. CDR3 sequence reads: CASSVEGLAARTDTQYF.

This CDR3 reads CASSMTSRPYEQYF. This sequence joins TRBV19 and TRBJ2-7. CDR1 LNHDA and CDR2 SQIVND come from the germline V gene (reference sequence). The CDR3 sequence is 14 residues long.